Included here is one T cell receptor (beta chain) sequence, with context. V shed 4 bases, J shed 1 base, and the junction held 3 bases outside the gene matches. Germline V gene sequence: CDR1 SGHRS, CDR2 YFSETQ. CDR3 length equals 14 residues. These data belong to a study of blood T cell repertoires in COVID-19. Study-wide background: COVID-19 samples, acute and convalescent, were from the United States, Italy and Spain. T cells, B-cell-depleted T cells, or PBMCs supplied cDNA or gDNA.

Authors' analysis steps: Reference gene primer amplification in the assay estimated nucleated cell counts. Sequencing was performed with immunoSEQ multiplex PCR; in TCRdb, only in-frame clones are kept and a portion is missing. That table is the source of V, J and clone size, and D and trimming were worked out from the DNA. The sample shows about 100,000 clones, roughly 80% of them seen only once. The gene calls are TRBV5-1 and TRBJ2-5, with 8 nucleotides matching TRBD1. The TCR comes from a man between 60 and 75 years old with acute or convalescent COVID-19. The specimen was peripheral blood. CDR3 sequence: CASSVQGVQETQYF. The CDR3 DNA is TGCGCCAGCAGCGTACAGGGGGTCCAAGAGACCCAGTACTTC.